Following are 13 T cell receptor beta chains from one sample sequenced in a study of blood T cell repertoires in COVID-19. Sequenced by immunoSEQ multiplex PCR; TCRdb stores in-frame clones only, minus some. This table holds 110,000 to 150,000 clones, 80% to 90% found once. Sequencing was done on a sample of peripheral blood. These receptors originate from a woman in her 50s with acute or convalescent COVID-19.

This rearrangement joins TRBV4-1 to TRBJ1-5; 7 bases map to TRBD1. The CDR3 is 17 residues long. The germline V gene has CDR1 MGHRA and CDR2 YSYEKL. J gave up 9 bases and V 0 bases, and 14 bases lay outside the gene matches. CDR3 sequence (DNA): TGCGCCAGCAGCCAAGAAACGGCGACAGGGCTTTCCCGGCCCCAGCATTTT. As protein: CASSQETATGLSRPQHF.

The chain recombines TRBV19 with TRBJ2-4; the D gene is possibly TRBD2 (5 bases). Germline V lookup: CDR1 LNHDA, CDR2 SQIVND (reference sequence). V was cut by 2 bases and J by 8 bases, with 19 bases left in between. CDR3 length: 16 residues. This chain's CDR3 is CASSIPYPSREDIQYF. In DNA, the CDR3 is TGTGCCAGTAGTATACCCTACCCTAGCCGGGAAGACATTCAGTACTTC.

The V and J genes are TRBV9 and TRBJ2-2; TRBD1 matches 7 bases. Germline trimming cut 4 bases from V and 7 bases from J; bases unmatched to any gene: 4. The CDR3 sequence is 13 residues long. Germline lookup yields CDR1 SGDLS and CDR2 YYNGEE. The CDR3 bases are TGTGCCAGCAGCACAGGGGAGATCGGGGAGCTGTTTTTT. Encoded protein: CASSTGEIGELFF. Based on the CDR3 plus reference TRBV9 and TRBJ2-2, the full variable domain is DSGVTQTPKHLITATGQRVTLRCSPRSGDLSVYWYQQSLDQGLQFLIQYYNGEERAKGNILERFSAQQFPDLHSELNLSSLELGDSALYFCASSTGEIGELFFGEGSRLTVL.

The chain combines TRBV24-1 with TRBJ2-7, with 9 bases identical to TRBD1. This CDR3 contains 12 residues. V gave up 5 bases and J gave up 12 bases; unmatched junction bases: 7. CDR1 is KGHDR and CDR2 is SFDVKD in the germline V gene. The CDR3: CATSVTGTGPYF. In nucleotides, the CDR3 is TGTGCCACCAGTGTCACCGGGACAGGGCCGTACTTC.

This rearrangement joins TRBV28 to TRBJ2-1, with D possibly matching TRBD1 (5 bases). The CDR3 has 16 residues. Germline V lookup: CDR1 MDHEN, CDR2 SYDVKM. Between the trimmed V and J ends, which lost 0 bases and 2 bases, there was a span of 11 bases. The CDR3 spells CASSLWSGPPYNEQFF. The CDR3 region has the DNA TGTGCCAGCAGTTTATGGTCAGGGCCTCCCTACAATGAGCAGTTCTTC.

This chain joins TRBV5-6 and TRBJ2-5; a possible D gene is TRBD2 (5 bases). Germline V gene lookup returns CDR1 SGHDT and CDR2 YYEEEE. Trimming left V 2 bases short and J 5 bases short, with 16 bases between. There are 15 residues in the CDR3. The CDR3 loop is CASSLLMEDGETQYF. The CDR3, as DNA: TGTGCCAGCAGCTTATTGATGGAGGATGGGGAGACCCAGTACTTC.

This rearrangement joins TRBV18 to TRBJ1-4; D is perhaps TRBD1 (5 bases). Per the germline V gene, CDR1 is KGHSH and CDR2 is LQKENI. There are 18 residues in the CDR3. Trimming removed 5 bases at V and 0 bases at J, with 19 bases between. In DNA form, the CDR3 reads TGTGCCAGCTCATACGGAGTTCCGGGACTTGCAACTAATGAAAAACTGTTTTTT. It translates to CASSYGVPGLATNEKLFF.

The chain employs TRBV7-9 and TRBJ1-2, with 7 nucleotides matching TRBD1. The CDR3 is 12 residues long. The trim removed 5 bases at V and 7 bases at J, leaving 4 bases unmatched. CDR1 is SEHNR, CDR2 FQNEAQ, per germline (reference sequence). The CDR3 sequence: CASSTGVFGYTF. For the CDR3, the DNA is TGTGCCAGCAGCACAGGGGTTTTTGGCTACACCTTC.

The CDR3 spells CASSSDRGLDGYTF. DNA of the CDR3: TGTGCCAGCAGTTCCGACAGGGGACTCGATGGCTACACCTTC. The rearrangement joins TRBV6-5 to TRBJ1-2; the match to TRBD1 covers 8 bases. Germline CDR1 and CDR2: MNHEY and SVGAGI. The CDR3 extends over 14 amino acids. V gave up 4 bases and J gave up 6 bases; unmatched junction bases: 7.

Remarks on this clone: Other nucleotide sequences from this sample produce the same CDR3. The chain carries TRBV3-1 (or the pseudogene TRBV3-2) and TRBJ1-2; D is ambiguous. The CDR3 length is 14 residues. The ends were cut back, 0 bases at V and 4 bases at J, with 9 bases in the middle. CDR1 is LGHDT, CDR2 YNNKEL, per germline (reference sequence). The CDR3 DNA sequence: TGTGCCAGCAGCCAAGAAGGAGGGAGCTATGGCTACACCTTC. As protein: CASSQEGGSYGYTF.

CDR3 in amino acids: CASSLGTGGKNTEAFF. CDR3 nucleotide sequence: TGTGCCAGCAGTTTAGGGACAGGGGGGAAGAACACTGAAGCTTTCTTT. J is TRBJ1-1 and V is TRBV28, with 11 bases that match TRBD1. V gave up 2 bases and J gave up 1 base; unmatched junction bases: 3. The length of the CDR3 is 16 residues. Germline lookup yields CDR1 MDHEN and CDR2 SYDVKM.

The rearrangement uses TRBV3-1 (or the pseudogene TRBV3-2) and TRBJ1-1; TRBD1 agrees at 8 bases. Trimming cost V 6 bases and J 1 base; bases outside gene matches: 7. Germline CDR1 LGHDT, CDR2 YNNKEL (reference sequence). This CDR3 has 15 residues. DNA for the CDR3: TGTGCCAGCAGGCTAAAGGACAGGGAGAACACTGAAGCTTTCTTT. Residues: CASRLKDRENTEAFF.

The V call is TRBV7-6, the J call TRBJ2-1; weak D call: TRBD2 (6 bases). The CDR3 is 14 residues long. Looked up from germline, CDR1 is SGHVS and CDR2 is FNYEAQ. V lost 2 bases to trimming and J lost 7 bases, with 12 bases between them. CDR3 bases: TGTGCCAGCAGCTTACACGCGGGAAATAATGAGCAGTTCTTC. Protein product: CASSLHAGNNEQFF.